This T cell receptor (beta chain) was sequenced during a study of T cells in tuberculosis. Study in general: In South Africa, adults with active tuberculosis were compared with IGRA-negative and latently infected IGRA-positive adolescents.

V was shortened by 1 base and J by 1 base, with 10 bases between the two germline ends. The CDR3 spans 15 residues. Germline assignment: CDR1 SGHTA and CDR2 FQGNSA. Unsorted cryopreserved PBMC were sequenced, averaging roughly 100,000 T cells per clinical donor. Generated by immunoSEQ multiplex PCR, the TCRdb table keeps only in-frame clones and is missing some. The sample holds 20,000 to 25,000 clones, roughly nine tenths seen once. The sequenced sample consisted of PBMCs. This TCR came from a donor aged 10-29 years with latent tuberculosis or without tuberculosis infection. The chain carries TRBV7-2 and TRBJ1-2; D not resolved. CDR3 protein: CASSLELSGNYGYTF. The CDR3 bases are TGTGCCAGCAGCTTAGAACTCTCGGGTAACTATGGCTACACCTTC.